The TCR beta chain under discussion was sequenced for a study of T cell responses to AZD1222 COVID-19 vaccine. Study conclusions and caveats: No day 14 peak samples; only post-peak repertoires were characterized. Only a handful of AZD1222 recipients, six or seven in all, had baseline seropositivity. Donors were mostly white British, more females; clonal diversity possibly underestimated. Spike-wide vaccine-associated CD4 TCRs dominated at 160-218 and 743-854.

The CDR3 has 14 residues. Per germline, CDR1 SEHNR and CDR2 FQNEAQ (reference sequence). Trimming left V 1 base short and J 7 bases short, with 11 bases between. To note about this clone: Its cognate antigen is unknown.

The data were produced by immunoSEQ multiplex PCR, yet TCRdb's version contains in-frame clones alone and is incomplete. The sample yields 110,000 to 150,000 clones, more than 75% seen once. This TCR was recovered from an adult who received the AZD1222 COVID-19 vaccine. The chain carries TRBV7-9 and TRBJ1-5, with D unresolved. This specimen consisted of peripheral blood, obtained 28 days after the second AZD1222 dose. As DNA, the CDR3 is TGTGCCAGCAGCTTAGGGGTCCAACAACAGCCCCAGCATTTT. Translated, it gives CASSLGVQQQPQHF. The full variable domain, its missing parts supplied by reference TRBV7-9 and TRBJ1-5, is DTGVSQNPRHKITKRGQNVTFRCDPISEHNRLYWYRQTLGQGPEFLTYFQNEAQLEKSRLLSDRFSAERPKGSFSTLEIQRTEQGDSAMYLCASSLGVQQQPQHFGDGTRLSIL.